This TCR beta chain was captured by sequencing in a study of CXCR3 chemokines and chemotherapy response in bladder cancer. The germline CDR1 and CDR2 sequences are MNHEY and SVGEGT. The CDR3 loop spans 13 amino acids. V dropped 6 bases and J dropped 4 bases, with 12 bases sitting between them. Each CDR3 protein is one row after TCRdb ran MiXCR on the PCR reads. The profile shows about 3,500 distinct CDR3 sequences, 25% to 30% of them singletons. Sample collection occurred from a patient whose treatment included neoadjuvant chemotherapy. The genes are TRBV6-2 or TRBV6-3 and TRBJ1-2, with D tentatively TRBD1 (6 bases). The sequence was obtained from a human donor with bladder cancer that did not respond to neoadjuvant chemotherapy. The CDR3 nucleotides read TGTGCCAGCAGCAACGCAGGGGCCTATGGCTACACCTTC. Protein: CASSNAGAYGYTF.